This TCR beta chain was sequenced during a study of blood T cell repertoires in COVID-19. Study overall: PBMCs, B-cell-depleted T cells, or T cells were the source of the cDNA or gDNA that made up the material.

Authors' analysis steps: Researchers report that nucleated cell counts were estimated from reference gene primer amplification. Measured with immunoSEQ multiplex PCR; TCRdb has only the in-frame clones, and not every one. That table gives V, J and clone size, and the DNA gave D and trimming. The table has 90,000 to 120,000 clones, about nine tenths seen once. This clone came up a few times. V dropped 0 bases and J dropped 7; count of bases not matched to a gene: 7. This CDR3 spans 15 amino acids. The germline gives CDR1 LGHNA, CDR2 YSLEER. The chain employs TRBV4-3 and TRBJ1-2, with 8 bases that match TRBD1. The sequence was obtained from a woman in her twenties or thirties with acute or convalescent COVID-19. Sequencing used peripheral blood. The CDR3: CASSQDPRGLSGYTF. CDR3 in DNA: TGCGCCAGCAGCCAAGACCCCAGGGGGCTCAGTGGCTACACCTTC.